This passage covers 19 T cell receptor beta chains from one sample sequenced in a study of beta chain features in type 1 diabetes. Every isolated RNA sample was fully reverse transcribed, so sequencing captured expressed TCRB transcripts. The repertoire was sequenced with immunoSEQ multiplex PCR; TCRdb's copy has only in-frame clones and lacks some. The data show about 140,000 clones, roughly 9.7% seen once. What was sequenced was central memory CD4+ T cells from blood. These receptors were taken from a woman aged 40 to 50 in good health.

This clone was seen only a few times. This chain links TRBV7-2 with TRBJ2-7, with a possible D match to TRBD1 (6 bases). V lost 3 bases and J 2 bases, leaving 8 bases between the germline ends. Per germline, CDR1 SGHTA and CDR2 FQGNSA. This CDR3 has 13 residues. CDR3: CASSLDSTYEQYF. CDR3 coding DNA: TGTGCCAGCAGCTTGGACAGCACCTACGAGCAGTACTTC.

V gene TRBV28 combines with J gene TRBJ1-2; no reliable D call. V was trimmed by 7 bases and J by 0 bases, leaving 9 bases between them. This CDR3 comprises 13 residues. CDR1 and CDR2 from the germline V gene are MDHEN and SYDVKM. Written as DNA, the CDR3 is TGTGCCAGCACCTCGTTAGCTAACTATGGCTACACCTTC. It yields the protein CASTSLANYGYTF.

This clone was picked up a small number of times. This sequence joins TRBV7-9 and TRBJ1-6; D perhaps matches TRBD1 (6 bases). V was trimmed by 6 bases and J by 10 bases, leaving 10 bases between them. CDR3 size: 12 residues. Germline V gene lookup returns CDR1 SEHNR and CDR2 FQNEAQ (reference sequence). CDR3 in amino acids: CASRNRESPLHF. In DNA form, the CDR3 reads TGTGCCAGCAGAAACAGGGAATCACCCCTCCACTTT.

This clone was seen more than once but under ten times. In DNA, the CDR3 is TGTGCCAGCAGCGTAGTTTCAGGGATGGTTTTCTTT. This codes for CASSVVSGMVFF. The V and J genes are TRBV9 and TRBJ1-1; D is possibly TRBD1 (5 bases). CDR1 is SGDLS and CDR2 is YYNGEE in the germline V gene. V was clipped by 0 bases and J by 13 bases, with 13 bases between them. The CDR3 has 12 residues.

The CDR3 loop is CASSETGASGNTIYF. Written as DNA, the CDR3 is TGTGCCAGCAGCGAAACAGGGGCCTCTGGAAACACCATATATTTT. The rearrangement uses TRBV7-9 and TRBJ1-3; 7 bases fit TRBD1. The CDR3 consists of 15 residues. Per the germline V gene, CDR1 is SEHNR and CDR2 is FQNEAQ (reference sequence). Trimming removed 5 bases from V and 0 bases from J; junction bases left unmatched: 4.

The rearrangement joins TRBV25-1 to TRBJ2-7, with D perhaps matching TRBD2 (5 bases). The V end lost 1 base, the J end lost 5 bases, and 12 bases lay between the germline ends. The CDR3 covers 14 residues. Germline V gene data show CDR1 as MGHDK and CDR2 as SYGVNS. CDR3 DNA sequence: TGTGCCAGCAGTGAATCTATCGGGGTGAACGAGCAGTACTTC. It specifies CASSESIGVNEQYF.

CDR3 bases: TGTGCCAGCAGCCAATCTCGAGGTGAGCAGTACTTC. It encodes CASSQSRGEQYF. V gene TRBV7-6 combines with J gene TRBJ2-7; D is undetermined. CDR1 and CDR2 (germline): SGHVS, FNYEAQ. The V end lost 5 bases, the J end lost 7 bases, and 12 bases lay between the germline ends. This CDR3 spans 12 amino acids.

This clone was seen only a few times. The rearrangement joins TRBV9 to TRBJ2-2, with a weak D call TRBD1 (5 bases). V was clipped by 4 bases and J by 7 bases, with 14 bases between them. The CDR3 runs to 14 residues. Germline CDR1 reads SGDLS; CDR2 reads YYNGEE. The CDR3 here is CASSPRGSDGELFF. As DNA, the CDR3 is TGTGCCAGCAGCCCAAGGGGTTCGGACGGGGAGCTGTTTTTT.

This clone has a handful of counts. The CDR3 reads CATGQGMQETQYF. The CDR3 DNA follows: TGTGCCACGGGACAGGGGATGCAAGAGACCCAGTACTTC. The chain recombines TRBV15 with TRBJ2-5; 10 bases agree with TRBD1. Germline loops: CDR1 LNHNV, CDR2 YYDKDF (reference sequence). V lost 9 bases, J lost 2 bases, and 3 bases stayed unmatched. The CDR3 length is 13 residues.

The J gene is TRBJ2-3, the V gene TRBV9, with TRBD2 identical over 11 bases. Germline V lookup: CDR1 SGDLS, CDR2 YYNGEE. This CDR3 has 15 amino acids. The V segment lost 2 bases and the J segment 8 bases; nucleotides outside the gene matches: 7. CDR3 DNA: TGTGCCAGCAGCGTTAGCGGGGGGGCCACTCTTACGCAGTATTTT. Translating it yields CASSVSGGATLTQYF.

Note on this clone: Because the CDR3's place on the DNA is in doubt, the DNA is left out and the CDR3 is given as listed by TCRdb. The chain couples TRBV2 to TRBJ2-5; whether TRBD1, the table's D call, matches the DNA was not checked. Per the germline V gene, CDR1 is SNHLY and CDR2 is FYNNEI. With termini counted, the CDR3 has 13 amino acids. The CDR3 sequence is CASILDTGGEQYF.

This clone was recorded at least ten times. The chain employs TRBV7-9 and TRBJ1-2, with a possible D match to TRBD1 (5 bases). V dropped 5 bases and J dropped 3 bases, with 10 bases sitting between them. The V gene's germline CDR1 is SEHNR and CDR2 FQNEAQ (reference sequence). The CDR3 runs to 13 residues. The CDR3 is CASSHWGDYGYTF. For the CDR3, the DNA is TGTGCCAGCAGCCACTGGGGGGACTATGGCTACACCTTC.

This clone was seen repeatedly, ten times or more. This same CDR3 is encoded by further DNA sequences in the sample. The chain has TRBV19 and TRBJ1-6, with TRBD1 matching over 7 bases. The junction had 5 bases not matched to a gene; V was cut back by 5 bases and J by 10 bases. The V gene's germline CDR1 is LNHDA and CDR2 SQIVND (reference sequence). The CDR3 is made up of 13 amino acids. The CDR3 nucleotides are TGTGCCAGTAGTCCTACAGGGGTGTCACCCCTCCACTTT. Translating it yields CASSPTGVSPLHF.

In its sample, this clone was seen a few times. The chain couples TRBV4-3 to TRBJ2-5, with TRBD2 as a possible D gene (5 bases). CDR3 length equals 13 residues. Germline V lookup: CDR1 LGHNA, CDR2 YSLEER. Trimming removed 4 bases from V and 4 bases from J, with 10 bases in between. This chain's CDR3 is CASSRREGETQYF. In DNA form, the CDR3 reads TGCGCCAGCAGCCGCCGGGAAGGAGAGACCCAGTACTTC.

The CDR3 DNA sequence: TGTGCCAGCAGCTACCCGGACAGGGGCGGCTACACCTTC. Its translation is CASSYPDRGGYTF. V gene TRBV27 combines with J gene TRBJ1-2; 9 nucleotides match TRBD1. Germline CDR1 and CDR2: MNHEY and SMNVEV (reference sequence). V dropped 6 bases and J dropped 8; count of bases not matched to a gene: 7. The CDR3 has 13 amino acids.

This clone was counted a few times. The J gene is TRBJ2-5, the V gene TRBV7-9; 12 nucleotides line up with TRBD2. The ends lost 5 bases at V and 2 bases at J; junction bases unmatched: 6. This CDR3 contains 16 residues. The V gene's germline CDR1 is SEHNR and CDR2 FQNEAQ (reference sequence). Written as DNA, the CDR3 is TGTGCCAGCAGCCGTTTCACTAGCGGGGGGCAAGAGACCCAGTACTTC. It translates to CASSRFTSGGQETQYF.

The V call is TRBV7-2, the J call TRBJ2-5, with 7 bases aligning to TRBD2. From germline, CDR1 is SGHTA and CDR2 FQGNSA. The CDR3 loop spans 16 amino acids. V trimming: 5 bases; J trimming: 0 bases; junction bases outside the gene matches: 9. CDR3 in DNA: TGTGCCAGCAGCCCCCATGCGCGGGGGAACCAAGAGACCCAGTACTTC. It encodes CASSPHARGNQETQYF.

In its sample, this clone was seen a few times. V usage is TRBV11-2 and J usage is TRBJ2-3; tentative D call: TRBD1 (5 bases). Trimming pared 0 bases from V and 5 bases from J, leaving 12 bases between. The germline gives CDR1 SGHAT, CDR2 FQNNGV. The CDR3 runs 15 residues. As DNA, the CDR3 is TGTGCCAGCAGCTTAGACCCGAGAAGGGGAGATACGCAGTATTTT. As protein: CASSLDPRRGDTQYF.

J is TRBJ1-6 and V is TRBV6-5, with D maybe TRBD1 (6 bases). V lost 7 bases and J 10 bases, leaving 14 bases between the germline ends. Germline V CDR1 and CDR2: MNHEY, SVGAGI. The CDR3 has 13 residues. CDR3 sequence reads: CASTYWTESPLHF. For the CDR3, the DNA is TGTGCCAGCACCTATTGGACAGAATCACCCCTCCACTTT.